This T cell receptor (beta chain) stems from a study of shared clonotypes between healthy human individuals. Study-level results: Naive subsets generally had larger estimated richness than memory subsets.

This table comes from immunoSEQ multiplex PCR, and its TCRdb copy is limited to in-frame clones, with some not included. Of fewer than 1 million clones listed, about 97% were seen once; the top ten hold approximately 0.2%. Per the germline V gene, CDR1 is SGDLS and CDR2 is YYNGEE. With 3 bases removed from V and 3 bases from J, the gap between germline ends came to 8 bases. This CDR3 contains 13 residues. CD45RO-negative cells were positively selected for CCR7, leaving out terminally differentiated effector memory CD45RA+ cells. Concerning this clone itself: The antigen is unknown.

Sample: naive CD8+ T cells sorted from blood. The chain joins TRBV9 to TRBJ2-3, with D unresolved. The source of this sequence is a man under 40 in good health. The CDR3 region is CASSGSGTDTQYF. As DNA, the CDR3 is TGTGCCAGCAGCGGCTCTGGGACAGATACGCAGTATTTT.